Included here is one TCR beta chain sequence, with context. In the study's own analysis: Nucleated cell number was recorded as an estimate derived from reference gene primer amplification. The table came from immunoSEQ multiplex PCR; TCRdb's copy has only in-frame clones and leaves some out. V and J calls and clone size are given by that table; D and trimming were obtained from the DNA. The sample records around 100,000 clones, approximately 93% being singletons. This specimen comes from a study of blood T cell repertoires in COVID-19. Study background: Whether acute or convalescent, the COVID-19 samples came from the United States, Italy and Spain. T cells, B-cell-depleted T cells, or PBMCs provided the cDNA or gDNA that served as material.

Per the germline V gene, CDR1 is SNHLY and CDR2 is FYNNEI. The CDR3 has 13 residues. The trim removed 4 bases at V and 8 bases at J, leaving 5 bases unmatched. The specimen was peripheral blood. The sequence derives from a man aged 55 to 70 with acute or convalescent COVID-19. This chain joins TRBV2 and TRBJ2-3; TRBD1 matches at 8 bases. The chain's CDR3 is CASSARGQGTQYF. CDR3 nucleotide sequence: TGTGCCAGCAGTGCCAGGGGGCAGGGTACGCAGTATTTT. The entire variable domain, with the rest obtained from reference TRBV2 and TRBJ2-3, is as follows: EPEVTQTPSHQVTQMGQEVILRCVPISNHLYFYWYRQILGQKVEFLVSFYNNEISEKSEIFDDQFSVERPDGSNFTLKIRSTKLEDSAMYFCASSARGQGTQYFGPGTRLTVL.